This TCR beta chain was sequenced during a study of cytomegalovirus exposure and HLA in healthy donors (dated by TCRdb to between 2016 and 2019). As for the study more broadly: An earlier analysis of roughly 610 of the donors reported over 250 Gb of sequence data and roughly 120 million unique TCR beta sequences obtained from about 179 million T cells. To predict cytomegalovirus infection status, the study brought together high-throughput TCR immunosequencing, statistical association of individual TCRs with disease status, and machine learning. Every discovery cohort repertoire had been produced on one sequencing platform. The genetic ancestry cluster associated with self-reported Caucasian donors included 81% of the approximately 430 genotyped donors. Donor age, sex, ethnicity and CMV serostatus were compiled together with the repertoire data. The T cell repertoires of roughly 660 subjects were profiled by immunosequencing and related to cytomegalovirus serostatus. Class I and class II HLA loci were covered by the typing at four-digit resolution. In a later genetic analysis, genome-wide SNP genotypes for about three fifths of the 666 donors were used, and that subset was treated as a discovery cohort. Four or five DR-DQ haplotypes were handled as single units for association and clustering because linkage in the cohort was strong. A later analysis re-analyzed previously published TCR beta repertoires from about 730 donors and added high-resolution HLA genotyping to study TCR occurrence patterns. The aim of the study was to test whether cataloging public T cell receptors could identify signatures of past pathogen exposure. The number of typed donors differed by locus: roughly 629-640 for A, B, C, DRB1 and DQB1; about 520 for DQA1; 606 for DPA1; and 400 to 480 for DPB1. Besides the first cohort of approximately 670 subjects, a separate validation cohort made up of 120 or so different subjects was used. The later analysis used no new phenotypic data to find candidate immune exposures, relying instead on TCR beta sequences and their occurrence across donors. An earlier analysis of some 500 of the donors used high-throughput TCR beta sequencing to judge whether each TCR beta V gene segment behaved as functional or pseudogenic. Among 398 genotyped donors of the cohort, an average of about 240,000 unique TCR beta nucleotide sequences were sequenced per donor, around a sixth of them non-productive. About 280 gigabases of sequencing data and roughly 80 million unique TCR sequences made up an early release that covered approximately 700 HLA-typed donors. General study outcomes and caveats: In both the original and validation cohorts, the classifier was reported to diagnose cytomegalovirus status with high specificity and sensitivity. HLA typing was unavailable for some donors at each locus, so association tests used only the typed subset. The authors suggested that the approach could potentially be generalized to other disease states and immunological phenotypes. For the cohort, immune exposure information was limited to CMV serostatus. The 87-base-pair reads could not distinguish some IMGT-functional V segments, including TRBV6-2 and TRBV6-3, so those segments were excluded. A further reported finding was that TCR beta sequences accurately predicted the HLA-A and HLA-B alleles for most subjects in the first cohort. Presence/absence analyses assumed roughly uniform sequencing depth across donors, an assumption that may not hold. A later genetic analysis associated a missense DCLRE1C variant with V-gene and J-gene trimming of TCR beta chains, and an independent cohort replicated the association. In a later genetic analysis, fewer N-insertions in productive TCRs were reported among donors in an Asian-associated ancestry cluster than the approximately 630-donor mean. Several of the top co-occurrence clusters appeared to be linked to parvovirus B19, influenza, CMV and Epstein-Barr virus, according to a later analysis. A later analysis found that HLA-associated TCR beta chains were more clonally expanded and had lower generation probabilities than equally common non-associated chains. Across donors, most TCR sequences were observed very rarely, whereas some public TCRs were present in many individuals. Linkage disequilibrium might explain the correlated functional status among segregating V segments, but an unknown experimental factor could not be ruled out. Three of the identified cytomegalovirus-associated TCR beta chains were confirmed in vitro to be specific for cytomegalovirus antigens. This cohort had only TCR beta chains sequenced, and the lack of alpha or paired-chain data limited which features could be detected. When HLA alleles, especially DR and DQ, strongly co-occurred, TCR associations were difficult to assign to individual alleles. Specific HLA alleles were associated with 16,951 TCR beta sequences at a false discovery rate of 0.05 in a later analysis. A total of some 180 TCR beta chains were listed by the study as associated with cytomegalovirus. In a later analysis, most CMV-associated TCR beta chains were found to appear HLA-restricted, with HLA associations seemingly driven largely by CMV exposure. In a later analysis, TCR association rates were found to vary across HLA loci, with the most associated TCRs seen for DRB1 alleles and the fewest for HLA-C alleles. A group of highly shared sequence variants was considered likely to be a technical artifact of the sequencing pipeline. An earlier analysis of some 590 of the donors showed that most TCR beta V segments appeared in productive rearrangements either about 87% or about 30% of the time, which broadly matched IMGT annotations. Because counts were too low, roughly 16 rarely observed V segments, including chromosome 9 orphons, were left out of the earlier analysis of a few hundred of the donors.

The cohort comprised some 680 healthy bone marrow donors. At the time of sampling, all cohort members were nominally healthy, though unrecorded immune exposures were likely present. The donor tested CMV seropositive, placing the donor among the approximately 310 seropositive members of the cohort. Every donor gave a peripheral blood sample, and the peripheral blood mononuclear cells from that sample were used for TCR beta sequencing. Genomic DNA was extracted from the blood cell samples with the Qiagen DNeasy Blood Extraction Kit. The library relied on the immunoSEQ multiplex PCR assay. The multiplex PCR relied on a mix of 60 forward primers for TCR Vbeta segments and 13 reverse primers for TCR Jbeta segments. A multiplex PCR assay on genomic DNA amplified the CDR3 region of rearranged TCR beta genes. The amplified TCR beta libraries were sequenced on the Illumina HiSeq System as 87-base-pair reads. Concerning the study's data processing: A later analysis tallied 80 million to 95 million unique TCR beta chains across the 700 or so repertoires, and approximately 11 million of those chains were shared by two or more donors. A nearest-neighbor algorithm error-corrected the raw reads and collapsed the reads into unique sequences, merging closely related sequences to remove PCR and sequencing errors. V, D and J gene segments were assigned by aligning CDR3 sequences to IMGT reference sequences. For a sequence to be retained, a match of at least six nucleotides to both a V gene segment and a J gene segment was required. A rearrangement was called productive if the CDR3 had no stop codons and remained in frame with V and J, and every other rearrangement was called non-productive. Following IMGT convention, CDR3 was defined as the stretch from the second conserved V-encoded cysteine to the conserved J-encoded phenylalanine. The earlier analysis of about 620 of the donors excluded sequences that lacked an unambiguous match to a single V gene segment. An earlier analysis of several hundred of the donors called V segments functional above 56.7% productive rearrangements and segregating when the between-donor standard deviation exceeded 5%. A statistical classification framework was developed to diagnose cytomegalovirus status using the catalog of TCR beta chain sequences. V and J gene assignment, in a later analysis, came from comparing TCR nucleotide sequences with IMGT/GENE-DB human TR gene sequences. Using the TCRdist pipeline, a later analysis assigned CDR3 sequences along with most-parsimonious VDJ recombination scenarios. A later analysis defined each TCR beta chain by its CDR3 amino acid sequence plus V-gene family, and excluded reads lacking a unique V-gene family. As a way to deal with suspected cross-contamination and a sequencing artifact, a later analysis dropped hundreds of nucleotide sequences that were highly shared and had low generation probability. In a later analysis, a clonal expansion index was calculated for each public chain from normalized within-repertoire ranks of inferred template counts. A later analysis computed generation probabilities with a VDJ recombination model fitted to out-of-frame rearrangements, and checked the results against IGoR. In a later analysis, hypergeometric tests were used to score TCR-TCR, TCR-HLA and TCR-CMV co-occurrence, with a repertoire-size bias correction applied to TCR pairs. To estimate false discovery rates, a later analysis permuted the HLA or CMV assignments 20 times. A later analysis grouped co-occurring TCRs with DBSCAN, adding TCRdist sequence similarity when clustering within HLA-allele-positive subsets. For co-occurrence clustering, repertoires with fewer than 30,000 or more than 120,000 public chains were excluded, along with five repertoires with anomalous nucleotide sharing. TCRdb holds this immuneACCESS table with in-frame rearrangements only. Some clones are missing; in checked studies, unresolved V genes explain under half, and the rest has no known cause. V and J calls and clone size are those listed in that table; D and trimming were worked out from the DNA. This sample lists some 190,000 clones; around 76% were detected once. About 2.5% of the sample rests with the top ten.

This clone was detected a few times. The clone's antigen remains unknown. Base quality data are lacking; no much larger clone is found one base away. CDR1 SGHKS and CDR2 YYEKEE are derived from the germline V gene (reference sequence). Here V drops 5 bases and J drops 2 bases, and the junction holds 3 bases not matched to any gene. The CDR3 runs 15 residues from the cysteine to the phenylalanine. Just CDR3 DNA is preserved here, 45 bases in frame from base 1. The chain was built from TRBV5-5 and TRBJ2-1; 11 bases in the junction line up with TRBD2. Sample: PBMCs. This receptor was taken from a woman aged 25 to 45 in good health and CMV-seropositive. The CDR3 sequence is CASRDSGGAYNEQFF. The nucleotides read TGTGCCAGCAGAGATAGCGGGGGGGCCTACAATGAGCAGTTCTTC.